This TCR beta chain was captured by sequencing in a study of T cells in Graves' hyperthyroidism and ophthalmopathy. In this sample, this clonotype turned up a few times. RNA transcripts yielded amplified TCR beta CDR3 regions. When the TCR CDR3 underwent first-round RT-PCR, the HTBI primer set was used. TCRdb reanalysed the multiplex PCR reads using MiXCR and keeps one entry per CDR3 protein. The sample comprises around 420,000 distinct CDR3 sequences, 15% to 19% of which are singletons, and around 14% rests with the top ten. The TCR was taken from a woman in her late teens or twenties with Graves' hyperthyroidism. The sequenced sample was blood.

CDR3 loop: CASSLGDPGVDGTQYF. CDR3 DNA: TGTGCCAGCAGCTTAGGGGACCCTGGAGTGGATGGGACCCAGTACTTC. V gene TRBV11-2 combines with J gene TRBJ2-5, with D perhaps TRBD1 or TRBD2 (5 bases each). Germline values: CDR1 SGHAT, CDR2 FQNNGV. Between the trimmed V and J ends, which lost 1 base and 7 bases, there was a span of 19 bases. The CDR3 spans 16 residues.